These 20 T cell receptor beta chains came from one sample sequenced in a study of T and B cells in COVID-19 patients. Each TRB amplification used roughly 250-550 ng of genomic DNA from blood. Multiplex PCR with BIOMED2 TRB-A/B primer pools amplified TRB rearrangements. TCRdb reprocessed the multiplex PCR reads with MiXCR, giving one entry per CDR3 protein. Found here are roughly 4,700 distinct CDR3 sequences, 28% of them singletons; the top ten hold around 35%. Sequenced: blood. The receptors originated from a human donor with active COVID-19.

By share, this clonotype counts as medium-sized. This chain links TRBV19 with TRBJ1-1, with TRBD1 matching 9 bases. The germline CDR1 and CDR2 sequences are LNHDA and SQIVND (reference sequence). CDR3 length: 16 residues. After removal of 5 bases from V and 4 bases from J, the junction contained 11 bases not matched to a gene. CDR3 protein: CASSSPGQGSTTEAFF. DNA of the CDR3: TGTGCCAGTAGTTCGCCGGGACAGGGTTCTACCACTGAAGCTTTCTTT.

By share, this clonotype ranks as medium-sized. This chain joins TRBV5-1 and TRBJ1-4; TRBD1 matches 8 bases. The ends lost 3 bases at V and 7 bases at J; junction bases unmatched: 11. CDR3 length: 16 residues. Germline V gene data show CDR1 as SGHRS and CDR2 as YFSETQ. The DNA for the CDR3 is TGCGCCAGCAGCTGGACCGGACAGGGATCGGTTGAAAAACTGTTTTTT. Translated: CASSWTGQGSVEKLFF.

V is TRBV18 and J is TRBJ2-3; D may correspond to TRBD1 or TRBD2 (6 bases each). The CDR3 length is 16 residues. In germline, CDR1 is KGHSH, CDR2 LQKENI. V was cut by 4 bases and J by 0 bases, with 14 bases left in between. CDR3 in amino acids: CASSHRRGRSTDTQYF. The CDR3 DNA follows: TGTGCCAGCTCACACCGTCGGGGGCGTAGCACAGATACGCAGTATTTT.

The rearrangement links TRBV5-6 to TRBJ1-2; D gene ambiguous. V was clipped by 0 bases and J by 5 bases, with 11 bases between them. Germline V gene lookup returns CDR1 SGHDT and CDR2 YYEEEE. The CDR3 has 14 residues. CDR3 loop: CASSLVGGLYGYTF. Here the CDR3 DNA reads TGTGCCAGCAGCTTGGTTGGAGGGCTGTATGGCTACACCTTC.

The table lists this clonotype with a count of one. The chain links TRBV5-8 to TRBJ2-7; 10 bases line up with TRBD2. The J segment lost 4 bases and the V segment lost 4 bases, leaving 14 bases of the junction unmatched. The CDR3 sequence is 17 residues long. Per germline, CDR1 SGHTS and CDR2 YDEGEE. The CDR3 DNA reads TGTGCCAGCAGCGCAGGACTAGCGGCATCTCTTCGGTACGAGCAGTACTTC. Translation gives CASSAGLAASLRYEQYF.

This clonotype is labeled as medium-sized (0.01 to 0.1%). This rearrangement joins TRBV6-5 to TRBJ1-2, with no clear D. The CDR3 has 12 amino acids. V was shortened by 6 bases and J by 5 bases, with 10 bases between the two germline ends. Germline-derived CDR1 and CDR2 are MNHEY and SVGAGI. The CDR3 bases are TGTGCCAGCAGCCGGACCGCGTATGGCTACACCTTC. The encoded protein is CASSRTAYGYTF.

By its share, this clonotype is medium-sized. The J gene is TRBJ2-2, the V gene TRBV18; TRBD1 agrees at 8 bases. Germline CDR1 reads KGHSH; CDR2 reads LQKENI. The CDR3 is made up of 15 amino acids. The trim removed 3 bases at V and 1 base at J, leaving 1 base unmatched. The CDR3 DNA follows: TGTGCCAGCTCACCCGGGACAGGGAACACCGGGGAGCTGTTTTTT. Amino acids: CASSPGTGNTGELFF.

V usage is TRBV12-3 or TRBV12-4 and J usage is TRBJ1-2; no firm D call. V lost 2 bases to trimming and J lost 8 bases, with 12 bases between them. The CDR3 totals 13 residues. CDR3 sequence (DNA): TGTGCCAGCAGTTTATCTGCCCTCAGGGGCTACACCTTC. Translated, it gives CASSLSALRGYTF.

About this clonotype itself: A read error may account for a junction end that differs from germline. The CDR3 DNA sequence: TGTGCCAGCGGTTACTCGGCTATCACCACAGATACGCAGTATTTT. Protein: CASGYSAITTDTQYF. This chain uses TRBV6-5 with TRBJ2-3; the D is unclear. Germline-derived CDR1 and CDR2 are MNHEY and SVGAGI. This CDR3 spans 15 amino acids.

By share, this clonotype ranks as medium-sized. The rearrangement joins TRBV5-6 to TRBJ2-3; 10 nucleotides agree with TRBD2. J lost 2 bases, V lost 2 bases, and 8 bases had no gene match. Germline V gene sequence: CDR1 SGHDT, CDR2 YYEEEE. CDR3 length: 17 residues. DNA for the CDR3: TGTGCCAGCAGCTTCATTTCTAGCGGGAGCACCACAGATACGCAGTATTTT. Protein: CASSFISSGSTTDTQYF.

The gene calls are TRBV29-1 and TRBJ2-7, with 10 bases that match TRBD2. CDR3 length: 14 amino acids. Germline loops: CDR1 SQVTM, CDR2 ANQGSEA. The ends lost 6 bases at V and 7 bases at J; junction bases unmatched: 12. The CDR3 loop is CSVGLAVNTGEQYF. The CDR3 DNA reads as TGCAGCGTAGGACTAGCGGTTAACACCGGGGAGCAGTACTTC.

This clonotype was detected only a few times. This CDR3 fails to terminate in the conserved phenylalanine or tryptophan, so it likely reflects a read error. No DNA is shown, since the ends of the CDR3 on it are uncertain; the CDR3 is the one TCRdb lists. The genes are TRBV6-2 or TRBV6-3 and TRBJ2-7; TRBD2, the table's D call, was not compared with the DNA. Germline CDR1 MNHEY, CDR2 SVGEGT. The CDR3 numbers 11 amino acids, ends counted. This CDR3 is CASSSATRLAG.

V usage is TRBV6-5 and J usage is TRBJ2-4, with 12 bases identical to TRBD2. CDR3 length equals 17 residues. Trimming took 2 bases from V and 15 from J; bases not matched to a gene: 17. From germline, CDR1 is MNHEY and CDR2 SVGAGI. The DNA for the CDR3 is TGTGCCAGCAGTTACCTAGCTATTGGACTAGCGGGACTCGCGTTGTACTTC. It encodes CASSYLAIGLAGLALYF.

This clonotype is medium-sized by share. The chain is built from TRBV6-5 and TRBJ2-7, with TRBD1 as a possible D gene (6 bases). Trimming cost V 8 bases and J 3 bases, with 14 bases left between them. CDR1 and CDR2 (germline): MNHEY, SVGAGI. The CDR3 sequence is 13 residues long. CDR3 bases: TGTGCCAGCGGTCGACAGGCTTACTACGAGCAGTACTTC. Translated, it gives CASGRQAYYEQYF.

This rearrangement joins TRBV12-3 or TRBV12-4 to TRBJ1-2, with D maybe TRBD1 (5 bases). The V gene lost 5 bases and the J gene lost 7 bases, with 17 bases spanning the gap. CDR3 length equals 14 residues. Here the CDR3 DNA reads TGTGCCAGCAGTCGTGACAGTGGGGAAAGTGGCTACACCTTC. This codes for CASSRDSGESGYTF.

By sample share, this clonotype is large (0.1 to 1%). The DNA of the CDR3 is TGTGCCAGCAGCTTCAGCCGAGGGACTAGCGGGAGTTATACCGGGGAGCTGTTTTTT. Translation: CASSFSRGTSGSYTGELFF. The chain is built from TRBV7-6 and TRBJ2-2, with 14 bases lining up with TRBD2. Germline values: CDR1 SGHVS, CDR2 FNYEAQ. The CDR3 is 19 residues long. The V and J ends lost 3 bases and 5 bases, in that order; junction bases with no gene match: 11.

In this sample, this clonotype is medium-sized. The chain recombines TRBV15 with TRBJ2-3, with 12 bases that match TRBD2. V shed 3 bases, J shed 4 bases, and the junction held 5 bases outside the gene matches. The CDR3 loop spans 16 amino acids. Germline CDR1 LNHNV, CDR2 YYDKDF (reference sequence). The CDR3, as DNA: TGTGCCACCAGCAGGCCGACTAGCGGGAGCCCAGATACGCAGTATTTT. This translates into CATSRPTSGSPDTQYF. Filled out from reference TRBV15 and TRBJ2-3, the complete variable domain reads DAMVIQNPRYQVTQFGKPVTLSCSQTLNHNVMYWYQQKSSQAPKLLFHYYDKDFNNEADTPDNFQSRRPNTSFCFLDIRSPGLGDTAMYLCATSRPTSGSPDTQYFGPGTRLTVL.

This clonotype is medium-sized by share. This rearrangement joins TRBV6-1 to TRBJ2-7; no clear D gene. The CDR3 totals 16 residues. V dropped 2 bases and J dropped 2 bases, with 16 bases sitting between them. Germline values: CDR1 MNHNS, CDR2 SASEGT. This chain's CDR3 is CASSEWLLPKPYEQYF. Written as DNA, the CDR3 is TGTGCCAGCAGTGAATGGCTACTACCTAAGCCCTACGAGCAGTACTTC.

This clonotype is medium-sized within its sample. The chain combines TRBV27 with TRBJ2-2; D is ambiguous. Trimming cost V 5 bases and J 4 bases, with 5 bases left between them. CDR1 is MNHEY, CDR2 SMNVEV, per germline (reference sequence). This CDR3 comprises 12 residues. As DNA, the CDR3 is TGTGCCAGCAGTACCAGCACCGGGGAGCTGTTTTTT. This encodes CASSTSTGELFF.

This chain links TRBV5-1 with TRBJ2-5; possible D gene TRBD2, 6 bases. The CDR3 sequence is 14 residues long. CDR1 and CDR2 from the germline V gene are SGHRS and YFSETQ. Between the trimmed V and J ends, which lost 0 bases and 7 bases, there was a span of 13 bases. The CDR3: CASSLEVPGGTQYF. In DNA, the CDR3 is TGCGCCAGCAGCTTGGAGGTCCCCGGGGGGACCCAGTACTTC.